This T cell receptor (beta chain) was observed in a study of T cell changes during pregnancy in multiple sclerosis. Trimming at V came to 5 bases and at J to 5 bases, leaving 9 bases not matched to a gene. CDR3 size: 16 residues. The V gene's germline CDR1 is MNHEY and CDR2 SMNVEV (reference sequence). Clones were sequenced by immunoSEQ multiplex PCR, and TCRdb holds only the in-frame ones, with some missing. The sample lists around 100,000 clones, 80% to 95% seen once, with around 2.1% in the top ten. V usage is TRBV27 and J usage is TRBJ2-7, with TRBD2 matching 13 bases. This TCR was sampled from a female donor with multiple sclerosis, enrolled in a pregnancy study. Sample: peripheral blood, taken after pregnancy. The CDR3 is CASSPRGLAGLNEQYF. DNA of the CDR3: TGTGCCAGCAGTCCTAGGGGACTAGCGGGACTCAACGAGCAGTACTTC.